The sequence of this T cell receptor beta chain was determined in a study of PD-1 blockade in classical Hodgkin lymphoma. Measured with immunoSEQ multiplex PCR; TCRdb has only the in-frame clones, and not every one. Among roughly 11,000 clones listed, around three quarters were seen once. With no exception, relapse followed autologous stem cell transplantation in all patients, and brentuximab vedotin exposure varied. The CDR3 spans 12 residues. Trimming cost V 11 bases and J 4 bases; bases outside gene matches: 7. Germline CDR1 MNHEY, CDR2 SVGAGI. A note on this clone: Antigen: not known.

Whole-study findings and limits: Newly diagnosed patients reportedly trailed healthy donors in baseline TCR diversity. Initiation of nivolumab under 1 year after ASCT led to exclusion of patients. The study found that TCR diversity rose significantly by C4D1 in CD4+ but not CD8+ cells. Baseline diversity in complete responders resembled that of newly diagnosed patients.

The chain links TRBV6-5 to TRBJ2-7, with 8 positions matching TRBD2. The source was peripheral blood mononuclear cells (PBMCs), collected at baseline. The TCR comes from a human donor with classical Hodgkin lymphoma. The CDR3 here is CASWGGGYEQYF. CDR3 DNA: TGTGCCTCGTGGGGCGGGGGGTACGAGCAGTACTTC.